This T cell receptor (beta chain) comes out of a study of T cell changes during pregnancy in multiple sclerosis. Sequenced by immunoSEQ multiplex PCR; TCRdb stores in-frame clones only, minus some. The sample consists of 50,000 or so clones, around 95% of them appearing once. This TCR was recovered from a female donor with multiple sclerosis, enrolled in a pregnancy study. The sequences come from CD8+ T cells from peripheral blood mononuclear cells, collected in the first trimester of pregnancy.

The CDR3 region is CASSVGSGYGYTF. The CDR3 bases are TGTGCCAGCAGCGTAGGCTCAGGCTATGGCTACACCTTC. The chain combines TRBV9 with TRBJ1-2; D is uncertain. This CDR3 has 13 amino acids. From germline, CDR1 is SGDLS and CDR2 YYNGEE. Trimming cost V 0 bases and J 4 bases, with 7 bases left between them.